This TCR beta chain comes out of a study of blood T cell repertoires in COVID-19. Across the whole study: Sources were T cells, B-cell-depleted T cells, or PBMCs; the material itself was cDNA or gDNA.

Authors' methods: Estimated nucleated cell counts came from reference gene primer amplification. Only in-frame clones appear in the TCRdb table, and some are missing; sequencing was by immunoSEQ multiplex PCR. The DNA was the basis for D and trimming; V, J and clone size are from that table. The sample has some 250,000 clones; around 93% are singletons. This CDR3 has 14 amino acids. In germline, CDR1 is SGHDN, CDR2 FVKESK. With 2 bases removed from V and 7 bases from J, the gap between germline ends came to 14 bases. Participant reports of clinical history set cohort assignment. The sequence was obtained from a human donor in a cohort exposed to, infected with or recovered from COVID-19 (not recorded which). The donor label of this sample is uncertain. The J gene is TRBJ1-2, the V gene TRBV14, with a tentative D call TRBD1 (6 bases). The sample taken for sequencing was PBMCs or T cells enriched from blood (not recorded which). The CDR3 nucleotides are TGTGCCAGCAGCCAAAGAAGGGACATTCGTGGCTACACCTTC. Translating gives CASSQRRDIRGYTF. The whole variable domain, remainder taken from reference TRBV14 and TRBJ1-2, is EAGVTQFPSHSVIEKGQTVTLRCDPISGHDNLYWYRRVMGKEIKFLLHFVKESKQDESGMPNNRFLAERTGGTYSTLKVQPAELEDSGVYFCASSQRRDIRGYTFGSGTRLTVV.